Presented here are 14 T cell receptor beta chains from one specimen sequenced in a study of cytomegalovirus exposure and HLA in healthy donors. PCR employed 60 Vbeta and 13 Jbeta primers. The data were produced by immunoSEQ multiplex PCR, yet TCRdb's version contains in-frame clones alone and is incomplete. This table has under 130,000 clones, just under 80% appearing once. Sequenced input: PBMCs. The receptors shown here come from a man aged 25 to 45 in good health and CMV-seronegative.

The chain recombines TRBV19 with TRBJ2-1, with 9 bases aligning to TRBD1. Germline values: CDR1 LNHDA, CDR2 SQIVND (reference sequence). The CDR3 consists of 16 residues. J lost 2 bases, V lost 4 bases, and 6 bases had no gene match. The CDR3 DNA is TGTGCCAGTAGTACCGAGGGACAGGGTGCCTACAATGAGCAGTTCTTC. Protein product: CASSTEGQGAYNEQFF.

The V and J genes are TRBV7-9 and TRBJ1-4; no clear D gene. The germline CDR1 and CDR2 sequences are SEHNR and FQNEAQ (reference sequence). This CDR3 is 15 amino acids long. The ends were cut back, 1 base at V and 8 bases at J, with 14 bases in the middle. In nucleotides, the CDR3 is TGTGCCAGCAGCTTAGTTGAGGGAGGGAAGGAAAAACTGTTTTTT. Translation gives CASSLVEGGKEKLFF.

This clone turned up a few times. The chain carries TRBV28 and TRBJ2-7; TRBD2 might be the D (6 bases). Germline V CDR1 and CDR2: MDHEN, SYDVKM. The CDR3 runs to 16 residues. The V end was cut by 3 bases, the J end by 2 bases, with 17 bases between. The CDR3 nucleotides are TGTGCCAGCAGTTTCAACCTAGCGCTACTAACCTACGAGCAGTACTTC. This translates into CASSFNLALLTYEQYF. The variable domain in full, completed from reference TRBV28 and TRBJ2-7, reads DVKVTQSSRYLVKRTGEKVFLECVQDMDHENMFWYRQDPGLGLRLIYFSYDVKMKEKGDIPEGYSVSREKKERFSLILESASTNQTSMYLCASSFNLALLTYEQYFGPGTRLTVT.

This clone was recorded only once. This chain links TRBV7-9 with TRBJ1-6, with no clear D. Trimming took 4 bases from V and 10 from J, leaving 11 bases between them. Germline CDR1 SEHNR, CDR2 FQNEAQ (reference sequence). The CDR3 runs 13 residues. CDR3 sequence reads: CASSSQSRSPLHF. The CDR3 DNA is TGTGCCAGCAGCTCCCAATCCCGGTCACCCCTCCACTTT.

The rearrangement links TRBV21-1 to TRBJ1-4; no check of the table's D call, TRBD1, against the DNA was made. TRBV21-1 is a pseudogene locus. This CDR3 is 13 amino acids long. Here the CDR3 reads CASRQGDIEKLFF. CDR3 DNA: TGTGCCAGCAGACAGGGCGATATTGAAAAACTGTTTTTT.

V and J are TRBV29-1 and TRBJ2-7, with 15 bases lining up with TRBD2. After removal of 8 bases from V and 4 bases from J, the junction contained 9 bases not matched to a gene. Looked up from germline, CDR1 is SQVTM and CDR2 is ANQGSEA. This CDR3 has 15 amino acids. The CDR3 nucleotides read TGCAGCACATGGACTAGCGGGAGGGGAAAATACGAGCAGTACTTC. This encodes CSTWTSGRGKYEQYF.

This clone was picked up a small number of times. CDR3 DNA sequence: TGTGCCAGCAGCTTAGTCGAGGGAACCTACGAGCAGTACTTC. It yields the protein CASSLVEGTYEQYF. The chain has TRBV7-2 and TRBJ2-5; a possible D gene is TRBD2 (5 bases). The DNA matches TRBJ2-7 better at its end, which makes the J call doubtful. Per the germline V gene, CDR1 is SGHTA and CDR2 is FQGNSA. The CDR3 is 14 residues long.

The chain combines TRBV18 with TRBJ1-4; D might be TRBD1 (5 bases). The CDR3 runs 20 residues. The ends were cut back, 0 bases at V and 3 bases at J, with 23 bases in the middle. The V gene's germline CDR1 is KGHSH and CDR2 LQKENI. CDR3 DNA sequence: TGTGCCAGCTCACCACCGCGGCAGGGACTTCTATTCGCGGCTAATGAAAAACTGTTTTTT. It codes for CASSPPRQGLLFAANEKLFF. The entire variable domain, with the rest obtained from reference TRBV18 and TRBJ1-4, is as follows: NAGVMQNPRHLVRRRGQEARLRCSPMKGHSHVYWYRQLPEEGLKFMVYLQKENIIDESGMPKERFSAEFPKEGPSILRIQQVVRGDSAAYFCASSPPRQGLLFAANEKLFFGSGTQLSVL.

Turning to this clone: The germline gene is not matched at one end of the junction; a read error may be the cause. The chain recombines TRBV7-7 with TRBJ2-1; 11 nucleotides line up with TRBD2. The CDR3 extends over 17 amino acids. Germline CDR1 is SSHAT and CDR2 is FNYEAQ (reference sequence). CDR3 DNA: TGTGCTAGCAGCTTGGAAGGGACTAGCGGACCTTACAATGAGCAGTTCTTC. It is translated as CASSLEGTSGPYNEQFF.

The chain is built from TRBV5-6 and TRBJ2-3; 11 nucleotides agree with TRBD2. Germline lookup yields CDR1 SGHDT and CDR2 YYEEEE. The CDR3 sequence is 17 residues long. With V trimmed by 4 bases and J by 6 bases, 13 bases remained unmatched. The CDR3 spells CASSRRLAGGPADTQYF. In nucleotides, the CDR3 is TGTGCCAGCAGCCGTAGATTAGCGGGGGGGCCAGCTGATACGCAGTATTTT.

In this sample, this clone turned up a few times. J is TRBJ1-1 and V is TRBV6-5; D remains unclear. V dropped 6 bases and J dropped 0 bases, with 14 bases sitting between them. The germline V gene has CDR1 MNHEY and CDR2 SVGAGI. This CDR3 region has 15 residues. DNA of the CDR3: TGTGCCAGCAGACCCCGTGGGCCGATGAACACTGAAGCTTTCTTT. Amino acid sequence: CASRPRGPMNTEAFF.

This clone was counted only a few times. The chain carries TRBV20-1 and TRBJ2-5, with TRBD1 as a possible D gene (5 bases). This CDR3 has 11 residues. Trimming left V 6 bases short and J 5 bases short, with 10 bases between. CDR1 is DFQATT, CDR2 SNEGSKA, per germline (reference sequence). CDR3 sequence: CSARVLETQYF. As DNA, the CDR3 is TGCAGTGCCAGGGTACTGGAGACCCAGTACTTC.

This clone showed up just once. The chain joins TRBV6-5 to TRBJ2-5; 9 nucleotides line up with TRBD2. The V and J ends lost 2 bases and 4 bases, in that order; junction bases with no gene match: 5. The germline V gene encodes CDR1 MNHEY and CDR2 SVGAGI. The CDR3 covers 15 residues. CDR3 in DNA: TGTGCCAGCAGTTACGGAGCGGGGGGAGCAGAGACCCAGTACTTC. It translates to CASSYGAGGAETQYF.

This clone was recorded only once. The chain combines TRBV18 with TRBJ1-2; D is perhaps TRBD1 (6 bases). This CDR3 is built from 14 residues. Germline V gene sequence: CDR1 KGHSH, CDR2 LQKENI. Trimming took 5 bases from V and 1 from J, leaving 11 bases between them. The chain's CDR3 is CASSNTDSNYGYTF. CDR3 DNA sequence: TGTGCCAGCTCAAACACGGACAGTAACTATGGCTACACCTTC.